One sample yielded the 20 T cell receptor beta chains listed below, sequenced in a study of cytomegalovirus exposure and HLA in healthy donors. In the PCR, 60 Vbeta and 13 Jbeta primers were used. Clones were sequenced by immunoSEQ multiplex PCR, and TCRdb holds only the in-frame ones, with some missing. The table has around 55,000 clones, 77% seen once. Sequenced input: PBMCs. The receptor source for this set is a female donor in good health and CMV-seronegative.

The chain recombines TRBV7-8 with TRBJ1-1; D remains ambiguous. This CDR3 has 15 amino acids. Germline values: CDR1 SGHVS, CDR2 FQNEAQ. V was cut by 2 bases and J by 1 base, with 11 bases left in between. CDR3 region: CASSLYEGSNTEAFF. The CDR3 DNA reads as TGTGCCAGCAGCTTATATGAGGGATCGAACACTGAAGCTTTCTTT.

This rearrangement joins TRBV6-1 to TRBJ2-5, with D tentatively TRBD2 (5 bases). Germline V gene lookup returns CDR1 MNHNS and CDR2 SASEGT. The V end lost 6 bases, the J end lost 3 bases, and 11 bases lay between the germline ends. The CDR3 covers 13 residues. CDR3 nucleotides: TGTGCCAGCAGGAACGGGGTTAAAGAGACCCAGTACTTC. The encoded protein is CASRNGVKETQYF.

Only one count was recorded for this clone. The chain is built from TRBV6-5 and TRBJ2-7; 10 nucleotides match TRBD1. The CDR3 spans 14 residues. Per germline, CDR1 MNHEY and CDR2 SVGAGI. The V gene end was trimmed by 5 bases and the J gene end by 3 bases; junction bases not matched to a gene: 4. This CDR3 reads CASSTGQGDYEQYF. In DNA, the CDR3 is TGTGCCAGCAGTACCGGACAGGGGGACTACGAGCAGTACTTC.

The rearrangement uses TRBV12-5 and TRBJ2-2, with 9 bases fitting TRBD2. Germline CDR1 and CDR2: LGHNT and FRNRAP. With 2 bases clipped from V and 4 bases from J, the junction kept 11 bases outside the gene matches. The CDR3 runs 18 residues. The CDR3 sequence: CASGLSAGGEFVTGELFF. DNA of the CDR3: TGTGCTAGTGGTTTGTCGGCGGGGGGGGAGTTTGTCACCGGGGAGCTGTTTTTT.

This clone was found a few times. V and J are TRBV19 and TRBJ1-5, with D possibly TRBD1 on 6 matching bases. V lost 2 bases to trimming and J lost 2 bases, with 7 bases between them. Looked up from germline, CDR1 is LNHDA and CDR2 is SQIVND (reference sequence). CDR3 size: 14 residues. For the CDR3, the DNA is TGTGCCAGTAGTATATCAGGGGGCAATCAGCCCCAGCATTTT. As protein: CASSISGGNQPQHF.

This chain links TRBV7-9 with TRBJ2-1, with D perhaps matching TRBD1 (7 bases). V shed 2 bases and J shed 7 bases, with 21 bases lying between them. The CDR3 covers 17 residues. Germline assignment: CDR1 SEHNR and CDR2 FQNEAQ (reference sequence). For the CDR3, the DNA is TGTGCCAGCAGCTTAATTGCGGGGCAGGGGGACGAGAATGAGCAGTTCTTC. Translation gives CASSLIAGQGDENEQFF.

This chain connects TRBV6-5 to TRBJ2-3, with 9 positions matching TRBD2. Germline CDR1 and CDR2: MNHEY and SVGAGI. V lost 5 bases, J lost 0 bases, and 3 bases stayed unmatched. The CDR3 is 15 residues long. The CDR3 DNA follows: TGTGCCAGCAGTCCTACTAGCGGGAGCACAGATACGCAGTATTTT. It yields the protein CASSPTSGSTDTQYF.

This clone showed up just a few times. The V and J genes are TRBV21-1 and TRBJ2-3; the D call of TRBD1 is as the table states it, not checked on the DNA. TRBV21-1 is tagged as a pseudogene. This CDR3 region has 15 residues. DNA for the CDR3: TGTGCCAGCAGCAAGTTTAGGGGGCAGGGAGATACGCAGTATTTT. It translates to CASSKFRGQGDTQYF.

This clone was seen a handful of times. The chain uses TRBV11-2 and TRBJ2-3; 7 nucleotides line up with TRBD2. Trimming took 1 base from V and 5 from J; bases not matched to a gene: 3. The germline CDR1 and CDR2 sequences are SGHAT and FQNNGV. This CDR3 spans 14 amino acids. DNA for the CDR3: TGTGCCAGCAGCTTAGTTTGGACTAGAGATACGCAGTATTTT. Translated: CASSLVWTRDTQYF.

This chain uses TRBV4-3 with TRBJ2-1, with 11 nucleotides matching TRBD2. CDR1 and CDR2 (germline): LGHNA, YSLEER. The CDR3 consists of 16 residues. V lost 1 base and J lost 5; bases outside the gene matches: 4. The CDR3 nucleotides read TGCGCCAGCAGCCAAGCAACTAGCGGGAGTGACAATGAGCAGTTCTTC. Residues: CASSQATSGSDNEQFF.

This chain joins TRBV28 and TRBJ2-1; 8 bases are a match to TRBD1. The CDR3 spans 17 residues. Trimming removed 7 bases from V and 1 base from J; junction bases left unmatched: 12. The V gene's germline CDR1 is MDHEN and CDR2 SYDVKM. CDR3 in DNA: TGTGCCAGCACCCCCGTGGGGACAGGTTTTTCCTACAATGAGCAGTTCTTC. This sequence encodes CASTPVGTGFSYNEQFF.

On this clone itself: One end of the junction does not line up with germline, which may come from a read error. The chain carries TRBV2 and TRBJ2-3; TRBD1 aligns across 8 bases. CDR1 is SNHLY, CDR2 FYNNEI, per germline. This CDR3 spans 14 amino acids. The DNA of the CDR3 is TGTGCCAGCAGTGAAGCGGGCCTCCAGGACAGGGTATCTTTT. Protein: CASSEAGLQDRVSF.

The chain joins TRBV4-1 to TRBJ2-7; 12 bases fit TRBD2. The V segment lost 4 bases and the J segment 2 bases; nucleotides outside the gene matches: 6. Germline CDR1 reads MGHRA; CDR2 reads YSYEKL. The CDR3 is made up of 16 amino acids. The CDR3 bases are TGCGCCAGCAGCCCAGGACTAGCGGGGACCGCCTACGAGCAGTACTTC. It is translated as CASSPGLAGTAYEQYF.

This clone turned up a few times. The chain couples TRBV19 to TRBJ2-1; the D gene is possibly TRBD2 (6 bases). Germline loops: CDR1 LNHDA, CDR2 SQIVND (reference sequence). The V end was cut by 5 bases, the J end by 0 bases, with 20 bases between. The CDR3 has 18 amino acids. CDR3 bases: TGTGCCAGTAGTTTATATGGGGACGGGGGAAGCTCCTACAATGAGCAGTTCTTC. Protein product: CASSLYGDGGSSYNEQFF.

The chain has TRBV19 and TRBJ2-7; 7 nucleotides agree with TRBD1. Germline V gives CDR1 LNHDA, CDR2 SQIVND (reference sequence). J gave up 3 bases and V 5 bases, and 10 bases lay outside the gene matches. The length of the CDR3 is 15 residues. This chain's CDR3 is CASSVGGSEFYEQYF. In DNA, the CDR3 is TGTGCCAGTAGTGTAGGGGGCTCGGAATTCTACGAGCAGTACTTC.

The chain links TRBV10-3 to TRBJ2-2; 9 nucleotides match TRBD2. The CDR3 extends over 17 amino acids. Germline-derived CDR1 and CDR2 are ENHRY and SYGVKD. V lost 2 bases and J lost 0; bases outside the gene matches: 4. CDR3 amino acids: CAISEKSGGPNTGELFF. The DNA for the CDR3 is TGTGCCATCAGTGAGAAAAGCGGGGGGCCGAACACCGGGGAGCTGTTTTTT.

The gene calls are TRBV2 and TRBJ2-3, with 7 bases that match TRBD1. The CDR3 runs 15 residues. Trimming removed 3 bases from V and 1 base from J; junction bases left unmatched: 4. Germline V gene sequence: CDR1 SNHLY, CDR2 FYNNEI. In nucleotides, the CDR3 is TGTGCCAGCAGTGAGACAGGGATGGGCACAGATACGCAGTATTTT. This translates into CASSETGMGTDTQYF. The variable domain in full, completed from reference TRBV2 and TRBJ2-3, reads EPEVTQTPSHQVTQMGQEVILRCVPISNHLYFYWYRQILGQKVEFLVSFYNNEISEKSEIFDDQFSVERPDGSNFTLKIRSTKLEDSAMYFCASSETGMGTDTQYFGPGTRLTVL.

This sequence joins TRBV27 and TRBJ2-7; TRBD1 matches at 9 bases. CDR3 length: 17 amino acids. Looked up from germline, CDR1 is MNHEY and CDR2 is SMNVEV (reference sequence). Trimming removed 4 bases from V and 4 bases from J; junction bases left unmatched: 14. In nucleotides, the CDR3 is TGTGCCAGCAGTTCTGCATATACAGGGGGCGCAGGATACGAGCAGTACTTC. Translated, it gives CASSSAYTGGAGYEQYF.

The chain carries TRBV2 and TRBJ1-1; TRBD1 might be the D (5 bases). Between the trimmed V and J ends, which lost 7 bases and 0 bases, there was a span of 9 bases. This CDR3 has 13 amino acids. Germline V gives CDR1 SNHLY, CDR2 FYNNEI. The CDR3 protein is CASTREVNTEAFF. The CDR3 nucleotides read TGTGCCAGCACCAGGGAAGTGAACACTGAAGCTTTCTTT.

The chain carries TRBV28 and TRBJ1-4; 10 nucleotides agree with TRBD1. The CDR3 has 12 amino acids. In germline, CDR1 is MDHEN, CDR2 SYDVKM. V lost 11 bases to trimming and J lost 11 bases; unmatched junction nucleotides: 8. CDR3 region: CAVGTGEYKLFF. The CDR3 DNA reads TGTGCCGTCGGGACAGGGGAGTATAAACTGTTTTTT.